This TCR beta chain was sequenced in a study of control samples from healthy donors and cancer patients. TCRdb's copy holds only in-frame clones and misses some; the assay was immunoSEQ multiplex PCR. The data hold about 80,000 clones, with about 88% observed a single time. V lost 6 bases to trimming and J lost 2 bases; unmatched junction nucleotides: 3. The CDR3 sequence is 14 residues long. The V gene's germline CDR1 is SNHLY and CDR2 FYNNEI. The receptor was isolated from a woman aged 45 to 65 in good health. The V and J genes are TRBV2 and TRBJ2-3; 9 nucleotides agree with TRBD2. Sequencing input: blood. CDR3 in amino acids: CASSGTSLTDTQYF. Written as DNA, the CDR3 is TGTGCCAGCAGCGGGACTAGCCTCACAGATACGCAGTATTTT.